A selection of T cell receptor beta chains follows, all from one sample in a study of T cells in Graves' hyperthyroidism and ophthalmopathy. Via MiXCR, TCRdb re-called the multiplex PCR reads, giving one row per CDR3 protein. The sample has 350,000 to 400,000 distinct CDR3 sequences, about 15% seen once. Sequenced sample: blood. The receptor set was obtained from a woman aged 25 to 39 with Graves' hyperthyroidism. Both conserved end residues are part of each CDR3. Each record gives: clone size, V gene, J gene, D gene, CDR3 DNA, CDR3 protein. D genes are given only for firm matches. Size is stated for part of the rows, as once, few or many counts, or as a class when the clone is expanded.

>few|TRBV6-1|TRBJ1-4|TRBD1
TGTGCCAGCAGTCGAGGACAGGGTAGAGACGAAAAACTGTTTTTT
CASSRGQGRDEKLFF
>few|TRBV5-1|TRBJ1-6|-
TGCGCCAGCAGCTTCGACTCTACGGTTTCACCCCTCCACTTT
CASSFDSTVSPLHF
>many|TRBV3-1|TRBJ2-1|-
TGTGCCAGCAGCCGGGCCTTGGATGAGCAGTTCTTC
CASSRALDEQFF
>-|TRBV20-1|TRBJ1-1|-
TGCAGTGCTTGGGGTGGATGGCAAGAAGCTTTCTTT
CSAWGGWQEAFF
>few|TRBV5-8|TRBJ2-5|TRBD1
TGTGCCAGCAGCCAACGGGACAGGGTGGGGGAGACCCAGTACTTC
CASSQRDRVGETQYF
>-|TRBV29-1|TRBJ1-1|-
TGCAGCGTTGATTCGCAGGGTGGCTTCTTT
CSVDSQGGFF
>many|TRBV18|TRBJ2-1|TRBD2
TGTGCCAGCAACCGGGCTAGCGGGAGAACGGGTGAGCAGTTCTTC
CASNRASGRTGEQFF
>-|TRBV24-1|TRBJ2-1|TRBD1
TGTGCCACCAGTGATTTTTCCCAGGGGGTGTTGGGTTATGAGCAGTTCTTC
CATSDFSQGVLGYEQFF
>few|TRBV9|TRBJ1-1|TRBD1
TGTGCCAGCAGCGCCTCCGGGACAGGCGAAAAGTTGGCTTTCTTT
CASSASGTGEKLAFF
>many|TRBV3-1|TRBJ2-7|TRBD2
TGTGCCAGCAGCCAAGAGACTAGCGCAACCTACGAGCAGTACTTC
CASSQETSATYEQYF
>many|TRBV11-2|TRBJ2-5|-
TGTGCCAGCAGCTTTGGACAACAAGAGACCCAGTACTTC
CASSFGQQETQYF
>-|TRBV10-3|TRBJ1-5|-
TGTGCCATCAGTGAGTCAGGTAGGAGCAATCAGCCCCAGCATTTT
CAISESGRSNQPQHF
>few|TRBV6-1|TRBJ1-5|-
TGTGCCAGCAGTACCGACTACCGACAGCCCCAGCATTTT
CASSTDYRQPQHF
>-|TRBV27|TRBJ2-6|TRBD1
TGTGCCAGCGCCCGGGGACAGGCAGGCTCTGGGGCCAACGTCCTGACTTTC
CASARGQAGSGANVLTF
>many|TRBV6-5|TRBJ1-5|-
TGTGCCAGCAGTTACTCGGTGGGTTCGCGGCAGCCCCAGCATTTT
CASSYSVGSRQPQHF
>few|TRBV20-1|TRBJ2-6|-
TGCAGTGCTAGAGTATGGGGTTCGGACTCTGGGGCCAACGTCCTGACTTTC
CSARVWGSDSGANVLTF
>-|TRBV5-1|TRBJ2-5|-
TGCGCCAGCACCACCAATCCTACTTCCCCAGAGACCCAGTACTTC
CASTTNPTSPETQYF
>many|TRBV5-6|TRBJ1-5|-
TGTGCCAGCAGCTTTCGAAGGCAGGGAGATCAGCCCCAGCATTTT
CASSFRRQGDQPQHF
>many|TRBV10-3|TRBJ1-4|TRBD1
TGTGCCATCAGTGAGTCTCACAGGGGGCTTGAAAAACTGTTTTTT
CAISESHRGLEKLFF
>few|TRBV6-1|TRBJ2-7|TRBD1
TGTGCCAGTACTCCCTTGTTCGGACAGGGAGGCGACGAGCAGTACTTC
CASTPLFGQGGDEQYF
>-|TRBV28|TRBJ2-7|TRBD1
TGTGCCAGCAGAACGCGGACAGGGGGTTTCTACGAGCAGTACTTC
CASRTRTGGFYEQYF
>many|TRBV27|TRBJ2-7|TRBD2
TGTGCCAGCAGTTTAGGGCTGGGGGGACTAGGGACTTCGGAGCAGTACTTC
CASSLGLGGLGTSEQYF
>-|TRBV29-1|TRBJ2-3|-
TGCAGCGTTGTAGGGTGGTCCAGAGATACGCAGTATTTT
CSVVGWSRDTQYF
>-|TRBV7-2|TRBJ2-1|TRBD2
TGTGCCCTCGCGGGAGGGCCTCTTTACAATGAGCAGTTCTTC
CALAGGPLYNEQFF
>many|TRBV2|TRBJ2-7|-
TGTGCCAGCAGTCAAGACAGATCGGGGGGCGACGAGCAGTACTTC
CASSQDRSGGDEQYF
>-|TRBV30|TRBJ2-2|-
TGTGCCTGGAGGTTAGGGACTAACACCGGGGAGCTGTTTTTT
CAWRLGTNTGELFF
>-|TRBV15|TRBJ1-3|-
TGTGCCACCAGCACCGTGGGCAACTCTGGAAACACCATATATTTT
CATSTVGNSGNTIYF
>many|TRBV18|TRBJ1-1|TRBD1
TGTGCCAGCTCACCACAGAAGGGACAGGGGTTAATGAACACTGAAGCTTTCTTT
CASSPQKGQGLMNTEAFF
>-|TRBV15|TRBJ2-1|TRBD2
TGTGCCACCAGCAGAGATACAGCTAGCGGGAGGGGGGGGGACATCAATGAGCAGTTCTTC
CATSRDTASGRGGDINEQFF
>many|TRBV29-1|TRBJ1-1|-
TGCAGCGTTGAAGCTGCGACAGTCCACACTGAAGCTTTCTTT
CSVEAATVHTEAFF
>-|TRBV7-6|TRBJ2-7|-
TGTGCCAGCAGCGTAGACAGTCTGGCCTCCTACGAGCAGTACTTC
CASSVDSLASYEQYF
>many|TRBV14|TRBJ2-7|TRBD2
TGTGCCAGCAGCCTTCTAGCGGGAGTGTACGAGCAGTACTTC
CASSLLAGVYEQYF
>-|TRBV3-1|TRBJ2-3|-
TGTGCCAGCAGCCCCCTGGGGTGGGATACGCAGTATTTT
CASSPLGWDTQYF
>few|TRBV6-1|TRBJ2-5|TRBD2
TGTGCCAGCAGTTTCGCGGGAGGCCAAGAGACCCAGTACTTC
CASSFAGGQETQYF
>few|TRBV11-2|TRBJ2-2|-
TGTGCCAGCAGCTTAGAAGGGGTCAGGGTGACCGGGGAGCTGTTTTTT
CASSLEGVRVTGELFF
>many|TRBV7-8|TRBJ2-7|-
TGTGCCAGCAGAGCTGGGTACGAGCAGTACTTC
CASRAGYEQYF
>many|TRBV10-3|TRBJ2-7|-
TGTGCCATCAGTGAATCGGGCGAGCAGTACTTC
CAISESGEQYF
>few|TRBV24-1|TRBJ2-3|-
TGTGCCACCAGTGATCCTACGGGGACAGATACGCAGTATTTT
CATSDPTGTDTQYF
>many|TRBV12-5|TRBJ2-3|TRBD2
TGTGCTAGTGGTTTGGGGACTAGCGGGACCACAGATACGCAGTATTTT
CASGLGTSGTTDTQYF
>few|TRBV7-9|TRBJ2-7|-
TGTGCCAGCAGCTTCTCGGGAGTCACTTACGAGCAGTACTTC
CASSFSGVTYEQYF
>many|TRBV9|TRBJ2-1|TRBD2
TGTGCCAGCAGCGGAAGGGCCGGGACTAGCGGGAGGGCCCCCGAGTTTGGGTCCTACAATGAGCAGTTCTTC
CASSGRAGTSGRAPEFGSYNEQFF
>-|TRBV20-1|TRBJ1-1|-
TGCAGTGCTAGTGGTCCGACGAACACTGAAGCTTTCTTT
CSASGPTNTEAFF
>many|TRBV20-1|TRBJ2-3|-
TGCAGTGCTGCTAGCGCCGATAGAACTAGCACAGATACGCAGTATTTT
CSAASADRTSTDTQYF